The sequence of this T cell receptor (beta chain) was determined in a study of blood T cell repertoires in COVID-19. Study-wide context: PBMCs, B-cell-depleted T cells, or T cells were the source of the cDNA or gDNA that made up the material.

The protocol was immunoSEQ multiplex PCR, while the TCRdb copy is restricted to in-frame clones and leaves out a portion. Here the sample spans under 200,000 clones, 80% to 90% being singletons. The CDR3 runs to 16 residues. The sequence derives from a woman older than 75 with acute or convalescent COVID-19. The chain is built from TRBV21-1 and TRBJ2-1; TRBD1, the table's D call, lacks a check against the DNA. TRBV21-1 is given as a pseudogene. Sequencing input: peripheral blood. This CDR3 reads CASRRFGQLLGNEQFF. For the CDR3, the DNA is TGTGCCAGCAGAAGATTCGGACAGCTGCTGGGCAATGAGCAGTTCTTC.